What follows are 15 T cell receptor beta chains derived from one specimen sequenced in a study of blood T cells in healthy people across ages. With a J-beta primer mix and a sample-barcoded 5' primer, a second PCR ran 7 to 11 cycles. TCRdb redid the calling of the 5' RACE reads with MiXCR, one entry per CDR3 protein. The sample shows approximately 1,000,000 distinct CDR3 sequences, under 40% of them seen only once. The sample consisted of blood. The source is a man younger than 30 in good health.

The gene calls are TRBV20-1 and TRBJ2-3; D ambiguous. Trimming pared 0 bases from V and 0 bases from J, leaving 7 bases between. This CDR3 has 14 residues. Germline assignment: CDR1 DFQATT and CDR2 SNEGSKA (reference sequence). This chain's CDR3 is CSARDETSTDTQYF. CDR3 in DNA: TGCAGTGCTAGAGATGAGACTAGCACAGATACGCAGTATTTT.

This clonotype has a single count. The rearrangement links TRBV25-1 to TRBJ1-1; D is perhaps TRBD1 (5 bases). The V end was cut by 8 bases, the J end by 1 base, with 29 bases between. Germline V gene lookup returns CDR1 MGHDK and CDR2 SYGVNS. CDR3 length equals 19 residues. CDR3 in amino acids: CASLGGGVGQGSRNTEAFF. The DNA for the CDR3 is TGTGCCAGCTTGGGGGGTGGAGTGGGTCAAGGCTCCAGGAACACTGAAGCTTTCTTT.

The gene calls are TRBV20-1 and TRBJ2-3, with a tentative D call TRBD1 (6 bases). CDR3 size: 17 residues. Per germline, CDR1 DFQATT and CDR2 SNEGSKA (reference sequence). V dropped 0 bases and J dropped 3 bases, with 19 bases sitting between them. Here the CDR3 reads CSAREGARGGRTDTQYF. The CDR3 DNA is TGCAGTGCTAGAGAGGGGGCTAGAGGTGGGCGGACAGATACGCAGTATTTT.

The rearrangement joins TRBV19 to TRBJ2-1; D is possibly TRBD1 (6 bases). The CDR3 has 19 amino acids. From germline, CDR1 is LNHDA and CDR2 SQIVND (reference sequence). V was trimmed by 6 bases and J by 3 bases, leaving 27 bases between them. The CDR3 coding sequence is TGTGCCAGTAGGCCAGTTCGAATAGACCCGGGACACAACTACAATGAGCAGTTCTTC. This codes for CASRPVRIDPGHNYNEQFF.

This clonotype was found a few times. This chain joins TRBV5-1 and TRBJ1-2, with D maybe TRBD1 (5 bases). CDR3 length: 16 amino acids. Germline V gene lookup returns CDR1 SGHRS and CDR2 YFSETQ. Trimming stripped 0 bases from V and 0 bases from J, with 12 bases between. The CDR3 coding sequence is TGCGCCAGCAGCTTGGACTCAGGGCCTGCTAACTATGGCTACACCTTC. As protein: CASSLDSGPANYGYTF. Based on the CDR3 plus reference TRBV5-1 and TRBJ1-2, the full variable domain is KAGVTQTPRYLIKTRGQQVTLSCSPISGHRSVSWYQQTPGQGLQFLFEYFSETQRNKGNFPGRFSGRQFSNSRSEMNVSTLELGDSALYLCASSLDSGPANYGYTFGSGTRLTVV.

This clonotype turned up a few times. V usage is TRBV14 and J usage is TRBJ2-5; 10 nucleotides line up with TRBD2. The V gene's germline CDR1 is SGHDN and CDR2 FVKESK. The CDR3 is 15 residues long. V lost 3 bases to trimming and J lost 5 bases; unmatched junction nucleotides: 6. The CDR3 DNA follows: TGTGCCAGCAGCCACCCACTAGCGGGGTTGGAGACCCAGTACTTC. It specifies CASSHPLAGLETQYF.

On this clonotype itself: At one end, the junction sequence differs from germline, possibly due to a read error. The V and J genes are TRBV20-1 and TRBJ1-2, with a weak D call TRBD1 (5 bases). This CDR3 has 11 residues. The V gene's germline CDR1 is DFQATT and CDR2 SNEGSKA (reference sequence). Here the CDR3 reads CSTQANYDYTF. CDR3 nucleotide sequence: TGCAGCACACAGGCTAACTATGACTACACCTTC.

Many counts were recorded for this clonotype. This sequence joins TRBV29-1 and TRBJ2-1; TRBD1 agrees at 8 bases. CDR3 size: 14 residues. Germline trimming cut 7 bases from V and 4 bases from J; bases unmatched to any gene: 9. Germline V lookup: CDR1 SQVTM, CDR2 ANQGSEA. Here the CDR3 reads CSAPGTGDYNEQFF. CDR3 DNA: TGCAGCGCCCCCGGGACAGGTGATTACAATGAGCAGTTCTTC.

The chain combines TRBV5-1 with TRBJ2-7, with 11 bases identical to TRBD1. Germline V gene data show CDR1 as SGHRS and CDR2 as YFSETQ. Trimming cost V 2 bases and J 2 bases; bases outside gene matches: 3. CDR3 length equals 15 residues. The CDR3 DNA reads as TGCGCCAGCAGCTTTTCGGGACAGGGGGCCTACGAGCAGTACTTC. Encoded protein: CASSFSGQGAYEQYF.

This clonotype was detected once. The chain employs TRBV4-2 and TRBJ1-2; a weak D match, TRBD1 (6 bases). The CDR3 runs 17 residues. The germline V gene encodes CDR1 LGHNA and CDR2 YNFKEQ. The V gene lost 0 bases and the J gene lost 5 bases, with 19 bases spanning the gap. Written as DNA, the CDR3 is TGTGCCAGCAGCCAAGATCTACGGGGGGCGACCTTATATGGCTACACCTTC. The encoded protein is CASSQDLRGATLYGYTF.

This clonotype is a singleton in its sample. The chain employs TRBV5-1 and TRBJ2-1; 8 bases line up with TRBD1. V dropped 4 bases and J dropped 8; count of bases not matched to a gene: 5. Germline CDR1 SGHRS, CDR2 YFSETQ. The CDR3 is made up of 13 amino acids. The CDR3 DNA reads as TGCGCCAGCAGCGCCGACAGGGGCGATGAGCAGTTCTTC. Its protein is CASSADRGDEQFF.

This clonotype has a count of ten or more. J is TRBJ2-7 and V is TRBV7-9, with D uncertain. The V and J ends lost 2 bases and 6 bases respectively, with 8 bases between them. CDR1 SEHNR and CDR2 FQNEAQ come from the germline V gene (reference sequence). This CDR3 comprises 12 residues. The CDR3 sequence is CASSLRATEQYF. The CDR3 DNA sequence: TGTGCCAGCAGCTTAAGAGCGACCGAGCAGTACTTC. Full variable domain (rest looked up from reference TRBV7-9 and TRBJ2-7): DTGVSQNPRHKITKRGQNVTFRCDPISEHNRLYWYRQTLGQGPEFLTYFQNEAQLEKSRLLSDRFSAERPKGSFSTLEIQRTEQGDSAMYLCASSLRATEQYFGPGTRLTVT.

This chain uses TRBV6-4 with TRBJ1-2; no definite D call. Trimming stripped 2 bases from V and 4 bases from J, with 8 bases between. The CDR3 loop spans 13 amino acids. Germline V gene lookup returns CDR1 MRHNA and CDR2 SNTAGT. CDR3 nucleotide sequence: TGTGCCAGCAGTGACCCCAGGACCTATGGCTACACCTTC. Translated: CASSDPRTYGYTF.

This clonotype showed up just a few times. V gene TRBV28 combines with J gene TRBJ2-7, with 9 bases identical to TRBD1. J gave up 3 bases and V 1 base, and 10 bases lay outside the gene matches. Germline lookup yields CDR1 MDHEN and CDR2 SYDVKM. The CDR3 consists of 17 residues. CDR3 nucleotides: TGTGCCAGCAGTTTATCTCCCAGACAGGGGGTGAACTACGAGCAGTACTTC. It yields the protein CASSLSPRQGVNYEQYF.

About this clonotype: One junction end does not reproduce the germline sequence, and a read error may be involved. The rearrangement uses TRBV28 and TRBJ1-2; 10 nucleotides align to TRBD1. CDR3 length equals 14 residues. Germline CDR1 reads MDHEN; CDR2 reads SYDVKM. CDR3 DNA sequence: TGTGCCAGCAGTACCCCGGGACAGGGGCTTGGCCACACCTTC. This gives the protein CASSTPGQGLGHTF.